This T cell receptor (beta chain) was obtained from a study of blood T cell repertoires in COVID-19. Study as a whole: Spain, Italy and the United States supplied samples that represented acute and convalescent COVID-19. PBMCs, B-cell-depleted T cells, or T cells were the source of the cDNA or gDNA that made up the material.

How the authors handled the data: Researchers report that nucleated cell counts were estimated from reference gene primer amplification. The assay was immunoSEQ multiplex PCR, and TCRdb's table has in-frame clones only and misses some. That table is the source of V, J and clone size, and D and trimming were worked out from the DNA. Among more than 250,000 clones listed, roughly 84% were seen once. The sample consisted of peripheral blood. This receptor was identified in a man in his fifties with active or convalescent COVID-19.

This CDR3 reads CASSSGLADGDWQYF. The CDR3 DNA sequence: TGTGCCAGCAGTTCCGGACTAGCTGATGGCGATTGGCAGTACTTC. The J gene is TRBJ2-7, the V gene TRBV27, with 8 positions matching TRBD2. This CDR3 contains 15 residues. CDR1 and CDR2 from the germline V gene are MNHEY and SMNVEV (reference sequence). V shed 4 bases and J 9 bases; nucleotides not matched to a gene: 14.